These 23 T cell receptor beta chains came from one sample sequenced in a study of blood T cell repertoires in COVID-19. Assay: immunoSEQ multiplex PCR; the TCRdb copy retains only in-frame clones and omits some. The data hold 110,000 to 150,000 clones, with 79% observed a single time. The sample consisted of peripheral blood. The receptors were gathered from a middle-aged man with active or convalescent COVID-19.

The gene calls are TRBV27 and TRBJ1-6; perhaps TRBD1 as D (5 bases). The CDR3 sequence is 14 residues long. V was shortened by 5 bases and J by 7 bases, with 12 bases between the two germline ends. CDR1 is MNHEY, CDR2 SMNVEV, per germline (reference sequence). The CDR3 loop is CASSPRVGNSPLHF. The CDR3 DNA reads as TGTGCCAGCAGTCCCAGGGTAGGAAATTCACCCCTCCACTTT.

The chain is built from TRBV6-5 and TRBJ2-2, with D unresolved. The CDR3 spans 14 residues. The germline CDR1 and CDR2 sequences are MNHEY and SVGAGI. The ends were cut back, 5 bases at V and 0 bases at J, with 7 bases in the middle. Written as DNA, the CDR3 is TGTGCCAGCAGTCAGGATACGAACACCGGGGAGCTGTTTTTT. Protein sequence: CASSQDTNTGELFF.

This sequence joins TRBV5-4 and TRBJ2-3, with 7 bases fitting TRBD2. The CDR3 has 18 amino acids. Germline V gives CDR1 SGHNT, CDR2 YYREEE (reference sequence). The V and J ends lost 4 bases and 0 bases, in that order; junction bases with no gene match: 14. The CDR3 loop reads CASSRGGIAATSTDTQYF. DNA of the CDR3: TGTGCCAGCAGCCGGGGAGGGATAGCGGCAACTAGCACAGATACGCAGTATTTT.

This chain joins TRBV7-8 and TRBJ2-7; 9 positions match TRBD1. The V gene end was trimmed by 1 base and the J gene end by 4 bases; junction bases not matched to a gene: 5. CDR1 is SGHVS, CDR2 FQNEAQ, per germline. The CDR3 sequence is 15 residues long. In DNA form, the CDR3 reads TGTGCCAGCAGCTTAGAAGGGACAGGGCCTTACGAGCAGTACTTC. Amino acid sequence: CASSLEGTGPYEQYF.

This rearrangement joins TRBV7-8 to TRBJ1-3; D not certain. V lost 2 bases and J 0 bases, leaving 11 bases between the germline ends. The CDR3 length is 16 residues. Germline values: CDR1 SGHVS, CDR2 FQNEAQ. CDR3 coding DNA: TGTGCCAGCAGCTTAACGGTGGGCCTCTCTGGAAACACCATATATTTT. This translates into CASSLTVGLSGNTIYF.

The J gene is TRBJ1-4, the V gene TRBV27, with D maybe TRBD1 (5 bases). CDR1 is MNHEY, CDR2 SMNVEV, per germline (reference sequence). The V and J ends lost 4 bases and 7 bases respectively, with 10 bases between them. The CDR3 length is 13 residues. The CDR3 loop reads CASSYSGFEKLFF. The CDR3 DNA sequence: TGTGCCAGCAGTTATTCAGGGTTTGAAAAACTGTTTTTT.

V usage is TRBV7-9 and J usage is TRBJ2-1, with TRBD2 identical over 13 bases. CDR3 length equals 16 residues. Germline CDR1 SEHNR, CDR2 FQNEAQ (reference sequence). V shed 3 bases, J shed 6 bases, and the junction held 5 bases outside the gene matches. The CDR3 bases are TGTGCCAGCAGCTTCCGGACTAGCGGGAGAACCAATGAGCAGTTCTTC. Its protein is CASSFRTSGRTNEQFF.

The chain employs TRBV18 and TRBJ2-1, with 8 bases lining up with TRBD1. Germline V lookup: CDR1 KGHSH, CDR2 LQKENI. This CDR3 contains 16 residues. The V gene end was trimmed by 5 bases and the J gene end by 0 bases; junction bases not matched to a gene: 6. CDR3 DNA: TGTGCCAGCTCAGCTTTACAGGGGGGCTCCTACAATGAGCAGTTCTTC. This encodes CASSALQGGSYNEQFF.

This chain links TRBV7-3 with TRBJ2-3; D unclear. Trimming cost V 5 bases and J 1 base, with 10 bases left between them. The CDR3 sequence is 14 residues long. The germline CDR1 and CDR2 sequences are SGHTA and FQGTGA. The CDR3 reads CASSVVPGTDTQYF. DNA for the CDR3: TGTGCCAGCAGCGTTGTTCCCGGCACAGATACGCAGTATTTT.

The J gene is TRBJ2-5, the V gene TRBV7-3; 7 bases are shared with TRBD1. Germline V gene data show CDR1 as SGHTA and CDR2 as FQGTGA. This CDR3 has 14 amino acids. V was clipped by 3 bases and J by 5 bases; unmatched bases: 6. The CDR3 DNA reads TGTGCCAGCAGCTTGACAGGGAGTGGGGAGACCCAGTACTTC. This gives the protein CASSLTGSGETQYF.

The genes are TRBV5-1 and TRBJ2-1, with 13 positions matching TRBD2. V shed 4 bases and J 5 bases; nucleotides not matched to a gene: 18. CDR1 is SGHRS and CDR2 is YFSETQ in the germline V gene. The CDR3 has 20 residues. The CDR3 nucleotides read TGCGCCAGCAGCCTCCCGACAGGGTGGGGAACTAGCGGGAGGGACAATGAGCAGTTCTTC. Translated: CASSLPTGWGTSGRDNEQFF.

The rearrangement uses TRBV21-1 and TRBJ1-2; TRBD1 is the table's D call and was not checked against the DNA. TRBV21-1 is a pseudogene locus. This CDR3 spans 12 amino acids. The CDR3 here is CASSKEGEGYTF. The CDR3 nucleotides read TGTGCCAGCAGCAAAGAAGGGGAAGGCTACACCTTC.

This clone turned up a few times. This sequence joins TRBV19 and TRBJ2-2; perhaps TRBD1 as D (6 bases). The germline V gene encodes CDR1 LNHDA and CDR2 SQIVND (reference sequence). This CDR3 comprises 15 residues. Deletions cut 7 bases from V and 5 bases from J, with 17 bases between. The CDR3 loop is CASTPRGGRTGELFF. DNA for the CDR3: TGTGCCAGTACCCCCAGGGGTGGGAGAACCGGGGAGCTGTTTTTT. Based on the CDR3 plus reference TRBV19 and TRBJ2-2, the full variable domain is DGGITQSPKYLFRKEGQNVTLSCEQNLNHDAMYWYRQDPGQGLRLIYYSQIVNDFQKGDIAEGYSVSREKKESFPLTVTSAQKNPTAFYLCASTPRGGRTGELFFGEGSRLTVL.

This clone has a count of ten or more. CDR3 protein: CASSQGVGTEAFF. DNA of the CDR3: TGTGCCAGCTCACAGGGGGTGGGCACTGAAGCTTTCTTT. The V call is TRBV18, the J call TRBJ1-1; possible D gene TRBD1, 6 bases. V gave up 4 bases and J gave up 4 bases, with 10 bases separating them. This CDR3 spans 13 amino acids. From germline, CDR1 is KGHSH and CDR2 LQKENI.

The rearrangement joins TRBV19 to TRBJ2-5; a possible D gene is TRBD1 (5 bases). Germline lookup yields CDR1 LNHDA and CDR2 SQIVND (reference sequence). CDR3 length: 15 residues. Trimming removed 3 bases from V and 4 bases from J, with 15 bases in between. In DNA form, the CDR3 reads TGTGCCAGTAGTATTTCAAGACAGTCTGGAGAGACCCAGTACTTC. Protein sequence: CASSISRQSGETQYF. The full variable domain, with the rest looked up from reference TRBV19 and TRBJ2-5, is DGGITQSPKYLFRKEGQNVTLSCEQNLNHDAMYWYRQDPGQGLRLIYYSQIVNDFQKGDIAEGYSVSREKKESFPLTVTSAQKNPTAFYLCASSISRQSGETQYFGPGTRLLVL.

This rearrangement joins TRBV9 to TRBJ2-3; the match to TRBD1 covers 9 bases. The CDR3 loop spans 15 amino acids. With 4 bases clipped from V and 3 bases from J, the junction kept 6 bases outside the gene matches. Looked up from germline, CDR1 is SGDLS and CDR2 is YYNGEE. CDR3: CASSPGTGPTDTQYF. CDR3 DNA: TGTGCCAGCAGCCCGGGGACAGGGCCGACAGATACGCAGTATTTT.

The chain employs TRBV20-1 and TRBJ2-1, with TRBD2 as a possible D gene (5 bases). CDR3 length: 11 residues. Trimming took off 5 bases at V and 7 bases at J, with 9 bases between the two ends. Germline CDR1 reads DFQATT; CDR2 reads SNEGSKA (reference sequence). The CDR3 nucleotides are TGCAGTGCTTGGACTCTTAATGAGCAGTTCTTC. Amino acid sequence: CSAWTLNEQFF.

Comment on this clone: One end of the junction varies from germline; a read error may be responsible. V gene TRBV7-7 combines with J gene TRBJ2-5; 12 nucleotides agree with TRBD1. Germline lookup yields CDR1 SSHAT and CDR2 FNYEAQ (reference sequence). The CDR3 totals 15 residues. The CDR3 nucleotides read TGTGCTAGCAGCTTAGTGGGACAGGGGGCAGAGACCCAGTACTTC. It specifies CASSLVGQGAETQYF. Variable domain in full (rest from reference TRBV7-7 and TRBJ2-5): GAGVSQSPRYKVTKRGQDVTLRCDPISSHATLYWYQQALGQGPEFLTYFNYEAQPDKSGLPSDRFSAERPEGSISTLTIQRTEQRDSAMYRCASSLVGQGAETQYFGPGTRLLVL.

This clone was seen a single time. The CDR3 region is CASSADFSGANVLTF. The CDR3, as DNA: TGTGCCAGCAGTGCGGACTTCTCTGGGGCCAACGTCCTGACTTTC. The J gene is TRBJ2-6, the V gene TRBV6-4, with a weak D call TRBD2 (5 bases). This CDR3 is 15 amino acids long. V dropped 4 bases and J dropped 0 bases, with 7 bases sitting between them. Germline CDR1 is MRHNA and CDR2 is SNTAGT.

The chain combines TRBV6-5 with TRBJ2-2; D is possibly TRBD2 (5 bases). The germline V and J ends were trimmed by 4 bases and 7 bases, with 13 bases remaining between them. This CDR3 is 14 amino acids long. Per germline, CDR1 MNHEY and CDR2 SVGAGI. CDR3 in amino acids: CASSSLGVGGELFF. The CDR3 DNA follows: TGTGCCAGCAGTTCCTTGGGAGTGGGCGGGGAGCTGTTTTTT.

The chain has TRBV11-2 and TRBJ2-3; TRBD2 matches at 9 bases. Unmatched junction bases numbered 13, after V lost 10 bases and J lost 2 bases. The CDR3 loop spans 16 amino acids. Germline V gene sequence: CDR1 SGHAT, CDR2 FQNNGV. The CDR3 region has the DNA TGTGCCACCCCGGGACTAGCACATTCGGCCACAGATACGCAGTATTTT. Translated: CATPGLAHSATDTQYF.

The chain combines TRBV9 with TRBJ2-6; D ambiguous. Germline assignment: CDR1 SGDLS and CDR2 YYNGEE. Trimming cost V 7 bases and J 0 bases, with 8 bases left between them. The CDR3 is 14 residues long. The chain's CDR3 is CASGESSGANVLTF. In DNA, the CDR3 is TGTGCCAGCGGAGAGAGCTCTGGGGCCAACGTCCTGACTTTC.

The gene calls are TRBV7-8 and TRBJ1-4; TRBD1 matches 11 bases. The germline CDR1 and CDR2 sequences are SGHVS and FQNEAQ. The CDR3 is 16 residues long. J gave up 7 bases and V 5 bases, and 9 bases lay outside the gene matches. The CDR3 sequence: CASSGRGQGGGEKLFF. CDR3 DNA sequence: TGTGCCAGCAGCGGACGGGGACAGGGGGGTGGTGAAAAACTGTTTTTT. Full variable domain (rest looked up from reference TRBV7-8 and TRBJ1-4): GAGVSQSPRYKVAKRGQDVALRCDPISGHVSLFWYQQALGQGPEFLTYFQNEAQLDKSGLPSDRFFAERPEGSVSTLKIQRTQQEDSAVYLCASSGRGQGGGEKLFFGSGTQLSVL.